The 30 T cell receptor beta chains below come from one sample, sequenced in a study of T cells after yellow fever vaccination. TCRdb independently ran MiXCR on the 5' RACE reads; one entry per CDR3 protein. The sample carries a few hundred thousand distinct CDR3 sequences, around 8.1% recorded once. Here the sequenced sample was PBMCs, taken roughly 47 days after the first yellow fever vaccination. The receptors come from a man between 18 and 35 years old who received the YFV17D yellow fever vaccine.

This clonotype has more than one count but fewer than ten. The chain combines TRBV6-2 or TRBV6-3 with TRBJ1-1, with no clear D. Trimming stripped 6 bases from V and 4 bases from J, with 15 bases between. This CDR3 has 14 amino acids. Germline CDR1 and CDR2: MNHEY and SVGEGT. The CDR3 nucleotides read TGTGCCAGCAGACTTACCCTGGGATCCACTGAAGCTTTCTTT. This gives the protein CASRLTLGSTEAFF.

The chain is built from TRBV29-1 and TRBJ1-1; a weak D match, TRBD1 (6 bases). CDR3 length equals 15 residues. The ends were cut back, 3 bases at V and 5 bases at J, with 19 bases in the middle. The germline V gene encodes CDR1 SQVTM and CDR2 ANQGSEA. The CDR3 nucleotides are TGCAGCGTTGAGTGGGGCAGGGGAGGTTGGACTGAAGCTTTCTTT. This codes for CSVEWGRGGWTEAFF.

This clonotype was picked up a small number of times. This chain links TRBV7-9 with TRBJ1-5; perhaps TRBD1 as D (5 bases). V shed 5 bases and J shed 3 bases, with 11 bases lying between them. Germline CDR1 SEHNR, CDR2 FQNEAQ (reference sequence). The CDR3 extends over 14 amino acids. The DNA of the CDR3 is TGTGCCAGCAGCCCCCAGGGAGACAATCAGCCCCAGCATTTT. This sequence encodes CASSPQGDNQPQHF. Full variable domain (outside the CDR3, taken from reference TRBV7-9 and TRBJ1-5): DTGVSQNPRHKITKRGQNVTFRCDPISEHNRLYWYRQTLGQGPEFLTYFQNEAQLEKSRLLSDRFSAERPKGSFSTLEIQRTEQGDSAMYLCASSPQGDNQPQHFGDGTRLSIL.

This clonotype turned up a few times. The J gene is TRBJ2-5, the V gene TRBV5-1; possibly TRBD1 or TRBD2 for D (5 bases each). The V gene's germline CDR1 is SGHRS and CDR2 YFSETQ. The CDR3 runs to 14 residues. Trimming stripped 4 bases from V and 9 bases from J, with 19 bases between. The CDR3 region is CASSADYLGVAQYF. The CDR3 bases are TGCGCCAGCAGCGCAGACTACCTGGGGGTGGCCCAGTACTTC.

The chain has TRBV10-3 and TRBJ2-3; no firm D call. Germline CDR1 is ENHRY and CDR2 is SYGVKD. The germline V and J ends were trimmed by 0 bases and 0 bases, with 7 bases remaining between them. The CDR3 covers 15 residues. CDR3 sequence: CAISESGSSTDTQYF. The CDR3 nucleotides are TGTGCCATCAGTGAGTCAGGCAGCAGCACAGATACGCAGTATTTT.

The CDR3 region has the DNA TGTGCCAGCAGTTACTTTTACAGAGATGAAAAACTGTTTTTT. Translated: CASSYFYRDEKLFF. The chain couples TRBV6-5 to TRBJ1-4; D gene unclear. The V gene's germline CDR1 is MNHEY and CDR2 SVGAGI. CDR3 length: 14 amino acids. The V end was cut by 1 base, the J end by 6 bases, with 9 bases between.

The CDR3 DNA reads as TGCAGTGCTAGAGAGTTCGGCGGGGGACGGTACAATGAGCAGTTCTTC. The encoded protein is CSAREFGGGRYNEQFF. J is TRBJ2-1 and V is TRBV20-1, with 7 positions matching TRBD2. With 0 bases clipped from V and 4 bases from J, the junction kept 9 bases outside the gene matches. The CDR3 has 16 residues. Germline CDR1 and CDR2: DFQATT and SNEGSKA (reference sequence).

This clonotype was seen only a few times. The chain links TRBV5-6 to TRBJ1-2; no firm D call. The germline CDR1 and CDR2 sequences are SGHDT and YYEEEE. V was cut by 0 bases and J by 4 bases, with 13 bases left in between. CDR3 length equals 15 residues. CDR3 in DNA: TGTGCCAGCAGCTTGGGCCAGCTATCCGGCTATGGCTACACCTTC. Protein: CASSLGQLSGYGYTF.

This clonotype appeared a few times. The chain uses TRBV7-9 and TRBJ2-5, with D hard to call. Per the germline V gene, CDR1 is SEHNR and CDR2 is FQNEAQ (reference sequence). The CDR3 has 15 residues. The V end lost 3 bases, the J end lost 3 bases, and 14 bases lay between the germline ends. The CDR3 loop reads CASSFVHGIEETQYF. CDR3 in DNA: TGTGCCAGCAGCTTTGTACATGGTATCGAAGAGACCCAGTACTTC.

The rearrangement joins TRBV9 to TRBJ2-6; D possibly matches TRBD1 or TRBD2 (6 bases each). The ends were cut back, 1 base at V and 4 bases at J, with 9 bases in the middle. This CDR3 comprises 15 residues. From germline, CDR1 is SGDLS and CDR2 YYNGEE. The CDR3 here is CASSVRGAGANVLTF. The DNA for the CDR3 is TGTGCCAGCAGCGTAAGGGGGGCCGGGGCCAACGTCCTGACTTTC.

CDR3 nucleotides: TGTGCCAGCAGCTTAGCTGGGACAGCCATTCCCTCTGGAAACACCATATATTTT. Residues: CASSLAGTAIPSGNTIYF. The chain recombines TRBV11-1 with TRBJ1-3; 7 nucleotides align to TRBD1. The J segment lost 0 bases and the V segment lost 0 bases, leaving 8 bases of the junction unmatched. Germline V gives CDR1 SGHAT, CDR2 FQDESV (reference sequence). This CDR3 region has 18 residues.

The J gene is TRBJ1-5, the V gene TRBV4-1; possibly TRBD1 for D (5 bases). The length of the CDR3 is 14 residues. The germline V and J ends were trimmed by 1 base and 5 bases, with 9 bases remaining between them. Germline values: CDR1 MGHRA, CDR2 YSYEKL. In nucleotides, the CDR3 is TGCGCCAGCAGCCAAGGGGGACCTTATCAGCCCCAGCATTTT. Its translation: CASSQGGPYQPQHF.

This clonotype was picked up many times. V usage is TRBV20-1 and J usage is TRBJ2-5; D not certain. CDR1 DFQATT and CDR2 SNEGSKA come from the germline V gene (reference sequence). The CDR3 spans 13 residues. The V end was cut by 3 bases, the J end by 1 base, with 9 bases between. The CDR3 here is CSASGNTQETQYF. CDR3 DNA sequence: TGCAGTGCTAGTGGGAACACCCAAGAGACCCAGTACTTC.

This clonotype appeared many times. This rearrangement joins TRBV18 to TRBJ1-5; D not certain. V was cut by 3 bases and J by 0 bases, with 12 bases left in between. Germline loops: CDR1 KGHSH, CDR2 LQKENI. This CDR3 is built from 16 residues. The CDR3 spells CASSPSGRYSNQPQHF. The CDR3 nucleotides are TGTGCCAGCTCACCCTCCGGACGGTATAGCAATCAGCCCCAGCATTTT.

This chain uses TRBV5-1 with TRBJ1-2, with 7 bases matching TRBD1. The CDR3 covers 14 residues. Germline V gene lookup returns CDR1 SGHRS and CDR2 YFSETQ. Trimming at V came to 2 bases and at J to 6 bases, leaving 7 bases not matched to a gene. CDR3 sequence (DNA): TGCGCCAGCAGCTTTCTGGGACAGTCTGATGGCTACACCTTC. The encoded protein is CASSFLGQSDGYTF.

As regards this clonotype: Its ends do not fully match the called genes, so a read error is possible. This chain's CDR3 is CASSSTTGPQQTQYF. CDR3 DNA sequence: TGTGCCAGCAGCTCAACGACAGGGCCCCAACAGACCCAGTACTTC. The chain is built from TRBV7-9 and TRBJ2-5, with 7 positions matching TRBD1. The CDR3 runs 15 residues. Germline V gene sequence: CDR1 SEHNR, CDR2 FQNEAQ (reference sequence).

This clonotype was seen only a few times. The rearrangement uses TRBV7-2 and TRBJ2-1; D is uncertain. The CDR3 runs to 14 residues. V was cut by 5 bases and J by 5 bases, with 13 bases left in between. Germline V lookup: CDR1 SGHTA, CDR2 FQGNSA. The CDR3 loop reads CASSPSRWDNEQFF. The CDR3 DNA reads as TGTGCCAGCAGCCCCTCGAGGTGGGACAATGAGCAGTTCTTC. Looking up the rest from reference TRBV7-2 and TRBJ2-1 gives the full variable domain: GAGVSQSPSNKVTEKGKDVELRCDPISGHTALYWYRQSLGQGLEFLIYFQGNSAPDKSGLPSDRFSAERTGGSVSTLTIQRTQQEDSAVYLCASSPSRWDNEQFFGPGTRLTVL.

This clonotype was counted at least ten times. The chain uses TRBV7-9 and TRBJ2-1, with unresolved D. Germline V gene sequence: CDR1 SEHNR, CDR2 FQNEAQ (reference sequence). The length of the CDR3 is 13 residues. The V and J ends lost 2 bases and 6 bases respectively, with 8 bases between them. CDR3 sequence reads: CASSLTISNEQFF. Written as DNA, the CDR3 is TGTGCCAGCAGCTTAACTATTTCCAATGAGCAGTTCTTC.

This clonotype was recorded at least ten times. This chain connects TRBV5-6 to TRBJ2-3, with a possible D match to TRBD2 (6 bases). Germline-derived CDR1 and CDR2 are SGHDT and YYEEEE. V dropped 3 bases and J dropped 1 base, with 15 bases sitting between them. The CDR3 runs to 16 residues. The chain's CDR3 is CASSWVMGGGTDTQYF. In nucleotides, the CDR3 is TGTGCCAGCAGCTGGGTCATGGGCGGGGGCACAGATACGCAGTATTTT.

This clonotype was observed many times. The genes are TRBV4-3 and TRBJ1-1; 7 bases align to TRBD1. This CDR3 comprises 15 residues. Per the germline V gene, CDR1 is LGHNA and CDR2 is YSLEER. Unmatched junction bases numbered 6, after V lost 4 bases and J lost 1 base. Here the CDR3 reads CASSPSGGGNTEAFF. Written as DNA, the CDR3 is TGCGCCAGCAGCCCCTCAGGGGGAGGGAACACTGAAGCTTTCTTT.

Here the CDR3 DNA reads TGTGCCAGCTCACCCTTTGGAACAGATTCACCCCTCCACTTT. It is translated as CASSPFGTDSPLHF. The chain combines TRBV18 with TRBJ1-6; D gene unclear. CDR1 and CDR2 (germline): KGHSH, LQKENI. CDR3 size: 14 residues. Trimming cost V 3 bases and J 8 bases, with 11 bases left between them.

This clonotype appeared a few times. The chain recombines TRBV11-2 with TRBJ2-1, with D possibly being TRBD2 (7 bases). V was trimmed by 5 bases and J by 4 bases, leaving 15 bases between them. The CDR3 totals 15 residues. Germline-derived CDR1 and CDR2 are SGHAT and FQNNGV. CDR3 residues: CASSPRRGGYNEQFF. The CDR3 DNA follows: TGTGCCAGCAGCCCTCGGAGGGGGGGGTACAATGAGCAGTTCTTC.

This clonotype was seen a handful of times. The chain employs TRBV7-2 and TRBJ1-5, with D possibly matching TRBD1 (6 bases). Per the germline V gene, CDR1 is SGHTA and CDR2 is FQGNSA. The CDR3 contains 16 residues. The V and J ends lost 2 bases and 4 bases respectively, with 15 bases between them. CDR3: CASSLHGGAANQPQHF. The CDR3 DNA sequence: TGTGCCAGCAGCTTACACGGGGGGGCCGCAAATCAGCCCCAGCATTTT.

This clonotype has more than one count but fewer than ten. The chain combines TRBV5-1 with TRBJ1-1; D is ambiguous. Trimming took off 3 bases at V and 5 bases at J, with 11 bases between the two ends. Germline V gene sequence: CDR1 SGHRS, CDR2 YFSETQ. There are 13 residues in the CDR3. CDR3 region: CASSSSPRTEAFF. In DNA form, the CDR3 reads TGCGCCAGCAGCTCATCGCCGAGGACTGAAGCTTTCTTT.

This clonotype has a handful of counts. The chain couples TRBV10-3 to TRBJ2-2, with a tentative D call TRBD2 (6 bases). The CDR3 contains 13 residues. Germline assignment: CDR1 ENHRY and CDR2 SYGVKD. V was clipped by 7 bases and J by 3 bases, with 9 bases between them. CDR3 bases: TGTGCCATCAAGACTAGGGACACCGGGGAGCTGTTTTTT. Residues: CAIKTRDTGELFF.

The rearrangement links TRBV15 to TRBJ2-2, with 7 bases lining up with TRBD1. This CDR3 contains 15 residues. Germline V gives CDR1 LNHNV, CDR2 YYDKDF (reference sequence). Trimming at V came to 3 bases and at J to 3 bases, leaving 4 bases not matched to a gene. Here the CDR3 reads CATSSDGTDTGELFF. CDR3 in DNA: TGTGCCACCAGCAGCGACGGGACAGACACCGGGGAGCTGTTTTTT.

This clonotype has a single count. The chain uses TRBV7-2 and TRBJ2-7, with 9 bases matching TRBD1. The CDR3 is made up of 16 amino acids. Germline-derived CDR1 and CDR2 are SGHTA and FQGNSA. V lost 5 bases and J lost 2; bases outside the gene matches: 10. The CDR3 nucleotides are TGTGCCAGCAGCCACCCGGGACAGGGTTGGGCCTACGAGCAGTACTTC. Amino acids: CASSHPGQGWAYEQYF. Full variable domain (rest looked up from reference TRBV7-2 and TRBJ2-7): GAGVSQSPSNKVTEKGKDVELRCDPISGHTALYWYRQSLGQGLEFLIYFQGNSAPDKSGLPSDRFSAERTGGSVSTLTIQRTQQEDSAVYLCASSHPGQGWAYEQYFGPGTRLTVT.

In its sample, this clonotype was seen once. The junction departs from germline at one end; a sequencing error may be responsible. For the CDR3, the DNA is TGTGCCAGCAGCTTAGGAAATCAGGGTTATGGCTACATCTTC. Protein: CASSLGNQGYGYIF. The V and J genes are TRBV7-9 and TRBJ1-2, with D perhaps matching TRBD1 (5 bases). The CDR3 loop spans 14 amino acids. The V gene's germline CDR1 is SEHNR and CDR2 FQNEAQ (reference sequence).

CDR3 amino acids: CASSLLTSGGYTDTQYF. The CDR3 nucleotides are TGTGCCAGCAGTTTGTTGACTAGCGGGGGCTACACAGATACGCAGTATTTT. The chain uses TRBV12-3 or TRBV12-4 and TRBJ2-3; 12 bases fit TRBD2. The V and J ends lost 3 bases and 2 bases, in that order; junction bases with no gene match: 6. The CDR3 is 17 amino acids.

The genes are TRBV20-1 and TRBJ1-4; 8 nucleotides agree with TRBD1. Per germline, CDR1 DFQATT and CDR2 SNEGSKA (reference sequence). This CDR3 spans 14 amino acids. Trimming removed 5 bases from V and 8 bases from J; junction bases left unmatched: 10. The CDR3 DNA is TGCAGTGCTGGCCAGGGGGCTAATTACGAAAAACTGTTTTTT. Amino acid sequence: CSAGQGANYEKLFF.